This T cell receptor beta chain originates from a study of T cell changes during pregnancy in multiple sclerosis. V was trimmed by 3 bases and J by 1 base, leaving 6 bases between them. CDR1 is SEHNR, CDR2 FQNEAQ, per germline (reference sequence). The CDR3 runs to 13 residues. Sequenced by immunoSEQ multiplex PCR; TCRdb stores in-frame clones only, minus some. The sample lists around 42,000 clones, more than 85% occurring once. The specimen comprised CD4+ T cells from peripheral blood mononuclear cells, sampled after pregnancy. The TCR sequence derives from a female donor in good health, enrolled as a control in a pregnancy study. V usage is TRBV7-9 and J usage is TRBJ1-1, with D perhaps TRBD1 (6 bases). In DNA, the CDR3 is TGTGCCAGCAGCTTGGACAGGAACACTGAAGCTTTCTTT. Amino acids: CASSLDRNTEAFF.